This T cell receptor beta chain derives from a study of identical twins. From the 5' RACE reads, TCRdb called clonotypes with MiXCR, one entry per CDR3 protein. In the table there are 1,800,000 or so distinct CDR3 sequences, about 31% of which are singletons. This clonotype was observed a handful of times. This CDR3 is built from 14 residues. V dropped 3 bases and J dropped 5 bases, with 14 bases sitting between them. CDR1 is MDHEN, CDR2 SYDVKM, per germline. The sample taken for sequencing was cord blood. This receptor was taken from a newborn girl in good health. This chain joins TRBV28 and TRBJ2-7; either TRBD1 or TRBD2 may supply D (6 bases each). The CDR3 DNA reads TGTGCCAGCAGTTTGTTTGGGGGGCTGGACGAGCAGTACTTC. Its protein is CASSLFGGLDEQYF.